The 15 T cell receptor beta chains given below trace back to one sample, sequenced in a study of quantifying T cell responses using KT2 cells. Study details: cDNA was made from DNase-treated RNA using alpha and beta constant primers.

An oligo carrying a UMI was ligated to the cDNA 3' end. First-round PCR used roughly 4 cycles and beta primers RC1.1 and RC1.2 covering TRBC1 and TRBC2. TCRdb passed the UMI-ligation and nested PCR reads through MiXCR, listing each CDR3 protein once. The data contain around 56,000 distinct CDR3 sequences, more than 9% of them singletons. Sequences were obtained from PBMCs spiked with cells of the T cell clone KT2. Receptors originate from a human donor.

This chain joins TRBV29-1 and TRBJ1-1, with D unresolved. Germline V gene data show CDR1 as SQVTM and CDR2 as ANQGSEA. The CDR3 consists of 12 residues. The germline V and J ends were trimmed by 4 bases and 1 base, with 7 bases remaining between them. This CDR3 is CSVGQENTEAFF. CDR3 DNA: TGCAGCGTTGGTCAGGAGAACACTGAAGCTTTCTTT.

There are a few counts of this clonotype. The V and J genes are TRBV12-5 and TRBJ2-3; 7 nucleotides match TRBD2. The V segment lost 0 bases and the J segment 8 bases; nucleotides outside the gene matches: 11. CDR3 length: 16 residues. The germline gives CDR1 LGHNT, CDR2 FRNRAP. The CDR3 reads CASGLVLGGRAATQYF. CDR3 sequence (DNA): TGTGCTAGTGGTTTGGTACTCGGTGGGAGGGCCGCTACGCAGTATTTT.

Only a few counts were recorded for this clonotype. Here the CDR3 reads CSVEGQAVKAFF. In DNA, the CDR3 is TGCAGCGTTGAGGGACAGGCCGTAAAAGCTTTCTTT. The V gene is TRBV29-1, the J gene TRBJ1-1; 8 positions agree with TRBD1. This CDR3 region has 12 residues. Germline CDR1 is SQVTM and CDR2 is ANQGSEA. The ends lost 3 bases at V and 9 bases at J; junction bases unmatched: 6.

The chain combines TRBV2 with TRBJ2-5, with 12 positions matching TRBD2. The CDR3 runs to 18 residues. CDR1 is SNHLY, CDR2 FYNNEI, per germline. Trimming removed 0 bases from V and 7 bases from J; junction bases left unmatched: 12. The CDR3 region has the DNA TGTGCCAGCAGTGAAGCACGACTAGCGGGGGTTGCCCGTGGGACCCAGTACTTC. Its protein is CASSEARLAGVARGTQYF.

J is TRBJ1-5 and V is TRBV6-2 or TRBV6-3, with a possible D match to TRBD1 (6 bases). The CDR3 contains 14 residues. Trimming stripped 2 bases from V and 5 bases from J, with 10 bases between. Germline CDR1 MNHEY, CDR2 SVGEGT. The CDR3 is CASSYDRLDQPQHF. CDR3 nucleotide sequence: TGTGCCAGCAGTTACGACAGGCTGGATCAGCCCCAGCATTTT.

This clonotype occurred a few times. This chain connects TRBV5-1 to TRBJ1-4; D possibly corresponds to TRBD1 (6 bases). This CDR3 region has 14 residues. CDR1 and CDR2 from the germline V gene are SGHRS and YFSETQ. V gave up 1 base and J gave up 8 bases, with 12 bases separating them. This CDR3 is CASSLTGIGEKLFF. The DNA for the CDR3 is TGCGCCAGCAGCTTGACAGGGATAGGAGAAAAACTGTTTTTT.

About this clonotype itself: One end of the junction does not line up with germline, which may come from a read error. The chain couples TRBV5-1 to TRBJ1-2; possibly TRBD1 for D (6 bases). The CDR3 has 14 residues. Germline-derived CDR1 and CDR2 are SGHRS and YFSETQ. The CDR3 protein is CASSPQGDRYSYTF. Written as DNA, the CDR3 is TGCGCCAGCAGCCCACAGGGCGACCGCTATAGCTACACCTTC. The variable domain in full, completed from reference TRBV5-1 and TRBJ1-2, reads KAGVTQTPRYLIKTRGQQVTLSCSPISGHRSVSWYQQTPGQGLQFLFEYFSETQRNKGNFPGRFSGRQFSNSRSEMNVSTLELGDSALYLCASSPQGDRYSYTFGSGTRLTVV.

This chain uses TRBV24-1 with TRBJ1-5, with 8 positions matching TRBD1. From germline, CDR1 is KGHDR and CDR2 SFDVKD. Trimming cost V 4 bases and J 10 bases; bases outside gene matches: 8. This CDR3 comprises 14 residues. The chain's CDR3 is CATSEGTGKSPQHF. The CDR3 DNA is TGTGCCACCAGTGAGGGGACAGGAAAGTCACCCCAGCATTTT.

The rearrangement joins TRBV11-2 to TRBJ2-1; the D gene is possibly TRBD1 (6 bases). V lost 3 bases and J lost 9, with 15 bases in between. Germline values: CDR1 SGHAT, CDR2 FQNNGV. The CDR3 loop spans 14 amino acids. CDR3 bases: TGTGCCAGCAGCTTGGGCTCTCCCAGGGGTGAGCAGTTCTTC. It specifies CASSLGSPRGEQFF.

This clonotype was found a few times. This chain connects TRBV6-2 or TRBV6-3 to TRBJ2-1; D gene unclear. The germline V and J ends were trimmed by 0 bases and 6 bases, with 9 bases remaining between them. This CDR3 is 14 amino acids long. Germline V gives CDR1 MNHEY, CDR2 SVGEGT. CDR3 amino acids: CASSYSWRTNEQFF. Here the CDR3 DNA reads TGTGCCAGCAGTTACTCTTGGCGGACCAATGAGCAGTTCTTC.

This clonotype was counted between two and nine times. The chain has TRBV2 and TRBJ1-1; D remains ambiguous. The V end was cut by 0 bases, the J end by 5 bases, with 7 bases between. The CDR3 has 13 residues. Looked up from germline, CDR1 is SNHLY and CDR2 is FYNNEI. The chain's CDR3 is CASSEAPRTEAFF. CDR3 in DNA: TGTGCCAGCAGTGAAGCGCCCCGGACTGAAGCTTTCTTT.

At least ten counts were recorded for this clonotype. The rearrangement uses TRBV5-6 and TRBJ2-5; D uncertain. The ends were cut back, 3 bases at V and 7 bases at J, with 7 bases in the middle. CDR3 length: 11 amino acids. CDR1 SGHDT and CDR2 YYEEEE come from the germline V gene. In DNA, the CDR3 is TGTGCCAGCAGCTCCGTTGGGACCCAGTACTTC. Encoded protein: CASSSVGTQYF.

The sample holds many counts of this clonotype. This chain joins TRBV25-1 and TRBJ1-1, with D perhaps TRBD1 (5 bases). Trimming pared 2 bases from V and 4 bases from J, leaving 20 bases between. CDR3 length: 17 amino acids. Germline loops: CDR1 MGHDK, CDR2 SYGVNS. CDR3 nucleotide sequence: TGTGCCAGCAGTGAACGGGGCGGCAGGGCTCTTCGCACTGAAGCTTTCTTT. Translated, it gives CASSERGGRALRTEAFF.

This clonotype has more than one count but fewer than ten. V and J are TRBV6-5 and TRBJ2-7; TRBD2 is a possible D gene (6 bases). Germline-derived CDR1 and CDR2 are MNHEY and SVGAGI. The CDR3 runs 14 residues. Trimming shortened V by 6 bases and J by 6 bases, and 18 bases separated the two germline ends. CDR3 DNA sequence: TGTGCCAGCAGACCTTACACGGGGGTCGGCGAGCAGTACTTC. It yields the protein CASRPYTGVGEQYF.

This clonotype occurred a few times. The chain carries TRBV11-2 and TRBJ1-4; 12 nucleotides align to TRBD1. The CDR3 runs to 16 residues. V dropped 5 bases and J dropped 6; count of bases not matched to a gene: 7. The germline V gene has CDR1 SGHAT and CDR2 FQNNGV. In DNA, the CDR3 is TGTGCCAGCAGCCGCCTCCGGGACAGGGGGCATGAAAAACTGTTTTTT. Translation: CASSRLRDRGHEKLFF.